The 2 T cell receptor beta chains below were found in one sample sequenced in a study of blood T cell repertoires in COVID-19 (dated by TCRdb to the early 2020s). Preparation of the library involved the immunoSEQ multiplex PCR assay. TCRdb took this table from immuneACCESS and kept in-frame rearrangements with V and J called. Such tables lack part of the clones; where checked against another copy, unresolved V genes explain under half of the gap, and the rest is unexplained. The table for this sample lists 300,000 to 450,000 clones; about 85% of them were counted only once. The ten largest make up roughly 3.9% of the sample. Sequencing was done on a sample of peripheral blood. Receptor source: a woman between 18 and 29 years old with acute or convalescent COVID-19.

V gene TRBV9 combines with J gene TRBJ2-3, with D perhaps TRBD2 (6 bases). The length of the CDR3 is 17 residues. Germline lookup yields CDR1 SGDLS and CDR2 YYNGEE. Trimming took 0 bases from V and 0 from J, leaving 14 bases between them. Here the CDR3 reads CASSVGPRGSSTDTQYF. The DNA of the CDR3 is TGTGCCAGCAGCGTAGGGCCCCGGGGGAGTAGCACAGATACGCAGTATTTT.

CDR3 nucleotide sequence: TGTGCCAGCAGCGTACGGTCGGACAGGGAAGGCTACACCTTC. Its translation: CASSVRSDREGYTF. The chain links TRBV9 to TRBJ1-2; 8 bases match TRBD1. In germline, CDR1 is SGDLS, CDR2 YYNGEE. This CDR3 region has 14 residues. V dropped 1 base and J dropped 8; count of bases not matched to a gene: 7.